These 13 T cell receptor beta chains were all obtained from the same sample, sequenced in a study of T cell responses to AZD1222 COVID-19 vaccine (dated by TCRdb to the early 2020s). The meaning of the sample's time point label: baseline before first vaccination. The library came from the immunoSEQ multiplex PCR assay. TCRdb took this table from immuneACCESS and kept in-frame rearrangements with V and J called. Such tables lack part of the clones; where checked against another copy, unresolved V genes explain under half of the gap, and the rest is unexplained. The sample contains 100,000 to 150,000 clones, roughly 88% of them found a single time. Less than 6.5% of the sample is taken by the ten largest. The sample consisted of peripheral blood, taken on day 0 of AZD1222 vaccination. The receptors derive from an adult in good health.

The rearrangement uses TRBV30 and TRBJ1-1; D gene ambiguous. The ends were cut back, 0 bases at V and 1 base at J, with 6 bases in the middle. Germline CDR1 is GTSNPN and CDR2 is SVGIG (reference sequence). The CDR3 spans 13 residues. CDR3 in DNA: TGTGCCTGGAGTGTACAGAGGAACACTGAAGCTTTCTTT. Its protein is CAWSVQRNTEAFF.

V and J are TRBV21-1 and TRBJ1-1. TRBV21-1 is shown as a pseudogene. The CDR3 is made up of 12 amino acids. The CDR3 spells CASSPAGGVTFF. The CDR3 DNA sequence: TGTGCCAGCAGCCCGGCCGGGGGAGTAACTTTCTTT.

The chain is built from TRBV7-2 and TRBJ1-5; 7 bases fit TRBD1. Trimming at V came to 3 bases and at J to 4 bases, leaving 3 bases not matched to a gene. CDR3 length: 14 amino acids. CDR1 SGHTA and CDR2 FQGNSA come from the germline V gene. CDR3 nucleotides: TGTGCCAGCAGCTTGACAGGGAGGAATCAGCCCCAGCATTTT. It is translated as CASSLTGRNQPQHF.

The chain is built from TRBV2 and TRBJ1-2; D remains ambiguous. Trimming pared 3 bases from V and 8 bases from J, leaving 13 bases between. The CDR3 has 13 residues. Germline CDR1 is SNHLY and CDR2 is FYNNEI. The CDR3 reads CASSEGLFRGYTF. CDR3 DNA sequence: TGTGCCAGCAGTGAGGGATTATTCCGGGGCTACACCTTC.

The rearrangement uses TRBV5-1 and TRBJ1-2; D remains unclear. Trimming removed 5 bases at V and 6 bases at J, with 11 bases between. CDR3 length: 12 amino acids. CDR1 is SGHRS, CDR2 YFSETQ, per germline. DNA for the CDR3: TGCGCCAGCAGTTCCACAGTGGATGGCTACACCTTC. Protein: CASSSTVDGYTF.

The rearrangement joins TRBV30 to TRBJ1-1, with D tentatively TRBD1 (6 bases). The CDR3 runs to 15 residues. The V gene lost 3 bases and the J gene lost 0 bases, with 14 bases spanning the gap. Germline lookup yields CDR1 GTSNPN and CDR2 SVGIG (reference sequence). The DNA for the CDR3 is TGTGCCTGGAGGATTGGACAGCGCATGAACACTGAAGCTTTCTTT. Its translation: CAWRIGQRMNTEAFF.

The chain is built from TRBV6-5 and TRBJ2-1, with D hard to call. The V end lost 2 bases, the J end lost 6 bases, and 11 bases lay between the germline ends. This CDR3 spans 14 amino acids. Germline V gene data show CDR1 as MNHEY and CDR2 as SVGAGI. The CDR3 protein is CASSYGFRFNEQFF. CDR3 nucleotides: TGTGCCAGCAGTTACGGATTTAGGTTCAATGAGCAGTTCTTC.

The V gene is TRBV24-1, the J gene TRBJ2-3; D is unresolved. The CDR3 is 15 amino acids. Germline values: CDR1 KGHDR, CDR2 SFDVKD. V lost 6 bases to trimming and J lost 4 bases, with 16 bases between them. For the CDR3, the DNA is TGTGCCACCAGTCTTACGGGCCCTCTTTCAGATACGCAGTATTTT. Translation: CATSLTGPLSDTQYF.

The chain joins TRBV4-1 to TRBJ2-2; D is uncertain. CDR1 is MGHRA, CDR2 YSYEKL, per germline. This CDR3 has 15 amino acids. The ends were cut back, 5 bases at V and 7 bases at J, with 17 bases in the middle. CDR3 loop: CASSFRLPKDGELFF. In DNA, the CDR3 is TGCGCCAGCAGCTTCCGACTGCCCAAGGACGGGGAGCTGTTTTTT.

CDR3 residues: CASSPPTGYAHEQYF. Written as DNA, the CDR3 is TGTGCCAGCTCACCACCTACAGGGTATGCCCACGAGCAGTACTTC. The V call is TRBV18, the J call TRBJ2-7; D might be TRBD1 (6 bases). V lost 0 bases to trimming and J lost 5 bases, with 14 bases between them. The CDR3 runs 15 residues. Per germline, CDR1 KGHSH and CDR2 LQKENI.

A single count supports this clone. This chain links TRBV11-2 with TRBJ1-1; TRBD1 is a possible D gene (5 bases). Trimming removed 5 bases at V and 0 bases at J, with 13 bases between. The CDR3 is made up of 15 amino acids. Germline assignment: CDR1 SGHAT and CDR2 FQNNGV. The CDR3 coding sequence is TGTGCCAGCAGCCCCTGGGGGATGTTGAACACTGAAGCTTTCTTT. This sequence encodes CASSPWGMLNTEAFF.

V is TRBV7-2 and J is TRBJ1-2, with TRBD1 as a possible D gene (5 bases). The CDR3 extends over 12 amino acids. V was cut by 1 base and J by 13 bases, with 13 bases left in between. Per germline, CDR1 SGHTA and CDR2 FQGNSA. In nucleotides, the CDR3 is TGTGCCAGCAGCTTAGTGTCTGGGGCTTTCACCTTC. It codes for CASSLVSGAFTF.

The count of this clone is one. This chain uses TRBV28 with TRBJ2-7; 8 bases map to TRBD2. V lost 5 bases, J lost 4 bases, and 7 bases stayed unmatched. The CDR3 loop spans 14 amino acids. Germline V CDR1 and CDR2: MDHEN, SYDVKM. CDR3 loop: CASSQSGGVYEQYF. The CDR3 DNA reads as TGTGCCAGCAGTCAAAGCGGGGGCGTATACGAGCAGTACTTC.